Each of the 23 T cell receptor beta chains below was sequenced from the same sample in a study of blood T cell repertoires in COVID-19 (TCRdb year 2020). Libraries were prepared through the immunoSEQ multiplex PCR assay. In TCRdb, the immuneACCESS table is reduced to in-frame sequences with V and J assigned. These tables do not hold every clone; where another copy was compared, an unresolved V gene accounts for under half, and the others remain unexplained. This sample has 200,000 to 250,000 clones in its table, and 82% of those were observed once. Together, the top ten hold more than 10% of the sample. The sequencing input was peripheral blood. These receptor sequences come from a woman aged 40 to 55 with acute or convalescent COVID-19.

The chain uses TRBV27 and TRBJ2-7; 7 bases align to TRBD2. The CDR3 consists of 14 residues. Per the germline V gene, CDR1 is MNHEY and CDR2 is SMNVEV (reference sequence). J gave up 3 bases and V 5 bases, and 7 bases lay outside the gene matches. The CDR3 protein is CASSIGSGGYEQYF. The CDR3 DNA reads as TGTGCCAGCAGTATCGGCTCGGGGGGCTACGAGCAGTACTTC.

The CDR3 region is CASIQGTVTEAFF. CDR3 nucleotide sequence: TGTGCCAGCATCCAGGGGACGGTTACTGAAGCTTTCTTT. The rearrangement links TRBV6-6 to TRBJ1-1; D is perhaps TRBD1 (6 bases). The CDR3 is made up of 13 amino acids. Trimming pared 7 bases from V and 5 bases from J, leaving 14 bases between. Germline assignment: CDR1 MNHNY and CDR2 SVGAGI (reference sequence).

This chain joins TRBV6-4 and TRBJ1-1; D not resolved. V gave up 2 bases and J gave up 4 bases, with 11 bases separating them. This CDR3 region has 14 residues. Germline values: CDR1 MRHNA, CDR2 SNTAGT. This chain's CDR3 is CASSDPGEGTEAFF. Written as DNA, the CDR3 is TGTGCCAGCAGTGACCCCGGGGAGGGCACTGAAGCTTTCTTT.

The chain links TRBV14 to TRBJ2-3; 8 bases are shared with TRBD2. Per germline, CDR1 SGHDN and CDR2 FVKESK. The V gene end was trimmed by 0 bases and the J gene end by 8 bases; junction bases not matched to a gene: 10. The CDR3 is 16 amino acids. CDR3 protein: CASSQELSGIDPTQYF. The CDR3 region has the DNA TGTGCCAGCAGCCAAGAGCTTAGCGGGATAGATCCTACGCAGTATTTT.

This clone was picked up one time. The chain couples TRBV18 to TRBJ1-1; no clear D. Trimming took 3 bases from V and 1 from J, leaving 12 bases between them. Germline V gene data show CDR1 as KGHSH and CDR2 as LQKENI. The CDR3 contains 15 residues. CDR3 coding DNA: TGTGCCAGCTCACCTCGGTCCGGGTGGAACACTGAAGCTTTCTTT. This gives the protein CASSPRSGWNTEAFF.

The chain joins TRBV20-1 to TRBJ2-7; D is unclear. Trimming stripped 7 bases from V and 6 bases from J, with 13 bases between. The CDR3 covers 11 residues. Germline V gene lookup returns CDR1 DFQATT and CDR2 SNEGSKA (reference sequence). Here the CDR3 DNA reads TGCAGTGTCAAGACTGTTATCGAGCAGTACTTC. Translated, it gives CSVKTVIEQYF.

This clone was observed a single time. This rearrangement joins TRBV20-1 to TRBJ2-5, with D possibly being TRBD1 (6 bases). The germline gives CDR1 DFQATT, CDR2 SNEGSKA (reference sequence). This CDR3 spans 14 amino acids. V lost 3 bases and J lost 4, with 15 bases in between. DNA for the CDR3: TGCAGTGCTAGTCTGGGGGCGGGCGCAGAGACCCAGTACTTC. As protein: CSASLGAGAETQYF.

This sequence joins TRBV27 and TRBJ1-1; D uncertain. CDR1 is MNHEY, CDR2 SMNVEV, per germline (reference sequence). The V end was cut by 4 bases, the J end by 6 bases, with 12 bases between. The CDR3 sequence is 13 residues long. CDR3 protein: CASSYNGRAEAFF. The CDR3 DNA follows: TGTGCCAGCAGTTATAATGGTCGAGCTGAAGCTTTCTTT.

Only one count was recorded for this clone. This chain uses TRBV6-5 with TRBJ1-2, with unresolved D. Deletions cut 0 bases from V and 7 bases from J, with 15 bases between. The germline V gene encodes CDR1 MNHEY and CDR2 SVGAGI. This CDR3 comprises 15 residues. The CDR3 coding sequence is TGTGCCAGCAGTTACTCGTGGAGGCACATAGGTGGCTACACCTTC. Translated, it gives CASSYSWRHIGGYTF.

This clone was recorded only once. The rearrangement uses TRBV5-1 and TRBJ2-3; 14 bases fit TRBD2. The CDR3 totals 16 residues. From germline, CDR1 is SGHRS and CDR2 YFSETQ. Trimming at V came to 4 bases and at J to 2 bases, leaving 3 bases not matched to a gene. The DNA for the CDR3 is TGCGCCAGCAGCCTGACTAGCGGGGGGGCCACAGATACGCAGTATTTT. It specifies CASSLTSGGATDTQYF.

This sequence joins TRBV5-5 and TRBJ2-1, with a weak D call TRBD1 (5 bases). V lost 4 bases to trimming and J lost 1 base, with 12 bases between them. The length of the CDR3 is 15 residues. CDR1 and CDR2 from the germline V gene are SGHKS and YYEKEE (reference sequence). The CDR3 loop is CASSPDKNSYNEQFF. The CDR3 coding sequence is TGTGCCAGCAGCCCGGACAAAAATTCCTACAATGAGCAGTTCTTC.

The chain employs TRBV5-4 and TRBJ2-7, with D possibly TRBD2 on 5 matching bases. Trimming left V 0 bases short and J 2 bases short, with 21 bases between. This CDR3 region has 18 residues. Germline values: CDR1 SGHNT, CDR2 YYREEE (reference sequence). This chain's CDR3 is CASSLAKMFRGIAYEQYF. In nucleotides, the CDR3 is TGTGCCAGCAGCTTGGCCAAGATGTTTCGGGGAATCGCCTACGAGCAGTACTTC.

CDR3 region: CASSAPGTSSHEQFF. The CDR3 DNA reads as TGTGCCAGCAGCGCCCCCGGGACTAGCTCCCATGAGCAGTTCTTC. J is TRBJ2-1 and V is TRBV9, with 9 bases that match TRBD2. Germline lookup yields CDR1 SGDLS and CDR2 YYNGEE. CDR3 length: 15 residues. The V and J ends lost 3 bases and 8 bases, in that order; junction bases with no gene match: 9.

The rearrangement uses TRBV29-1 and TRBJ1-5; D uncertain. The CDR3 loop spans 13 amino acids. Germline V lookup: CDR1 SQVTM, CDR2 ANQGSEA. V was shortened by 7 bases and J by 0 bases, with 10 bases between the two germline ends. CDR3 bases: TGCAGCGCCCGGGGAGGTAGCAATCAGCCCCAGCATTTT. Translating gives CSARGGSNQPQHF.

The sample holds a few counts of this clone. The chain is built from TRBV30 and TRBJ2-1, with 10 bases that match TRBD2. The V segment lost 0 bases and the J segment 7 bases; nucleotides outside the gene matches: 6. CDR1 and CDR2 (germline): GTSNPN, SVGIG (reference sequence). The CDR3 covers 15 residues. The CDR3 region is CAWSVRSGGGNEQFF. CDR3 nucleotide sequence: TGTGCCTGGAGTGTACGGAGCGGGGGGGGAAATGAGCAGTTCTTC.

This rearrangement joins TRBV29-1 to TRBJ1-1; 8 bases map to TRBD1. Germline V CDR1 and CDR2: SQVTM, ANQGSEA. Trimming took 6 bases from V and 0 from J; bases not matched to a gene: 12. CDR3 length equals 16 residues. CDR3 DNA sequence: TGCAGCGTCTCCCGACAGGGGAGATTTATGAACACTGAAGCTTTCTTT. The encoded protein is CSVSRQGRFMNTEAFF.

The J gene is TRBJ1-2, the V gene TRBV7-6; D remains unclear. Per the germline V gene, CDR1 is SGHVS and CDR2 is FNYEAQ. The CDR3 is made up of 18 amino acids. V gave up 5 bases and J gave up 5 bases, with 27 bases separating them. For the CDR3, the DNA is TGTGCCAGCAGCCCCCAAGCGGATGGGGTTTTTAAAGGATATGGCTACACCTTC. Translation gives CASSPQADGVFKGYGYTF.

This clone was seen a single time. A read error may produce the germline difference seen at one junction end. The chain is built from TRBV2 and TRBJ1-2, with TRBD1 as a possible D gene (6 bases). The CDR3 is 15 amino acids. Germline lookup yields CDR1 SNHLY and CDR2 FYNNEI. CDR3 in amino acids: CASIEMDSPNYGYTF. CDR3 DNA: TGTGCCAGCATTGAAATGGACAGCCCTAACTATGGCTACACCTTC.

This chain uses TRBV7-2 with TRBJ2-7, with D tentatively TRBD1 (6 bases). The CDR3 runs 14 residues. The V end lost 2 bases, the J end lost 0 bases, and 8 bases lay between the germline ends. Germline lookup yields CDR1 SGHTA and CDR2 FQGNSA. CDR3 sequence: CASSLTGSSYEQYF. CDR3 sequence (DNA): TGTGCCAGCAGCTTAACAGGGTCCTCCTACGAGCAGTACTTC.

The chain couples TRBV11-3 to TRBJ2-7; 7 nucleotides align to TRBD1. This CDR3 comprises 17 residues. Germline CDR1 and CDR2: SGHNT and YENEEA. V was clipped by 1 base and J by 0 bases; unmatched bases: 9. The CDR3 nucleotides read TGTGCCAGCAGCTTAGGGGCCGGGACAGAAAGCTCCTACGAGCAGTACTTC. Its translation is CASSLGAGTESSYEQYF.

The genes are TRBV7-2 and TRBJ2-7; 11 positions match TRBD2. Per germline, CDR1 SGHTA and CDR2 FQGNSA. The J segment lost 6 bases and the V segment lost 6 bases, leaving 19 bases of the junction unmatched. The CDR3 is made up of 18 amino acids. The DNA of the CDR3 is TGTGCCAGCAGTATAAGGGGGGCAGACACTAGCGGGAGATCCGAGCAGTACTTC. This translates into CASSIRGADTSGRSEQYF.

The rearrangement joins TRBV30 to TRBJ1-5, with no clear D. Germline V CDR1 and CDR2: GTSNPN, SVGIG (reference sequence). CDR3 length: 15 residues. V lost 0 bases and J lost 1, with 10 bases in between. The CDR3 sequence is CAWSVGGNSNQPQHF. In nucleotides, the CDR3 is TGTGCCTGGAGTGTGGGAGGGAACAGCAATCAGCCCCAGCATTTT.

This clone was counted a few times. V usage is TRBV15 and J usage is TRBJ1-1, with 7 bases aligning to TRBD1. Losses at the gene ends were 0 bases for V and 6 bases for J; bases not matched to a gene: 1. The CDR3 runs to 13 residues. Germline CDR1 reads LNHNV; CDR2 reads YYDKDF (reference sequence). CDR3 sequence reads: CATSREGQAEAFF. CDR3 bases: TGTGCCACCAGCAGAGAAGGACAGGCTGAAGCTTTCTTT.